One and the same sample provided the 28 T cell receptor beta chains below, sequenced in a study of blood T cell repertoires in COVID-19. Data came from immunoSEQ multiplex PCR; TCRdb stores just in-frame clones and leaves some out. The data contain hundreds of thousands of clones, around 80% of them singletons. The sequenced material came from PBMCs or T cells enriched from blood (not recorded which). These receptors were obtained from a man in his forties or fifties who had been exposed to COVID-19.

The DNA of the CDR3 is TGTGCCAGCAGCCCCTACGGGAGGACCGGGGAGCTGTTTTTT. Protein sequence: CASSPYGRTGELFF. The genes are TRBV4-2 and TRBJ2-2, with 7 bases fitting TRBD2. The CDR3 length is 14 residues. V lost 4 bases, J lost 5 bases, and 4 bases stayed unmatched. Germline CDR1 is LGHNA and CDR2 is YNFKEQ.

The V call is TRBV5-1, the J call TRBJ1-4, with a tentative D call TRBD1 (5 bases). V lost 0 bases to trimming and J lost 0 bases, with 12 bases between them. CDR3 size: 17 residues. Germline V gene lookup returns CDR1 SGHRS and CDR2 YFSETQ. This CDR3 is CASSLGQTPTTNEKLFF. The CDR3 nucleotides read TGCGCCAGCAGCTTGGGACAGACGCCCACAACTAATGAAAAACTGTTTTTT.

V and J are TRBV7-8 and TRBJ1-6, with TRBD1 identical over 9 bases. The CDR3 loop spans 17 amino acids. Trimming at V came to 5 bases and at J to 8 bases, leaving 13 bases not matched to a gene. Germline V gives CDR1 SGHVS, CDR2 FQNEAQ. DNA of the CDR3: TGTGCCAGCAGCCAAAACCGGGACAGGGAGAGGGATTCACCCCTCCACTTT. Its protein is CASSQNRDRERDSPLHF.

The rearrangement links TRBV5-1 to TRBJ1-2; a possible D gene is TRBD1 (5 bases). Deletions cut 3 bases from V and 4 bases from J, with 13 bases between. This CDR3 is 14 amino acids long. Germline CDR1 SGHRS, CDR2 YFSETQ. The CDR3 loop is CASSYTDSSYGYTF. CDR3 nucleotide sequence: TGCGCCAGCAGCTATACAGACAGTTCCTATGGCTACACCTTC.

This clone has just a few counts. The V call is TRBV5-4, the J call TRBJ1-2; 12 bases agree with TRBD1. Germline CDR1 SGHNT, CDR2 YYREEE (reference sequence). The V and J ends lost 4 bases and 8 bases, in that order; junction bases with no gene match: 9. The CDR3 is 15 residues long. The CDR3 is CASSTRDRGLRGYTF. CDR3 DNA: TGTGCCAGCAGCACCCGGGACAGGGGGCTCAGAGGCTACACCTTC.

The genes are TRBV30 and TRBJ2-2; tentative D call: TRBD2 (6 bases). Trimming took 3 bases from V and 1 from J, leaving 12 bases between them. This CDR3 is 15 amino acids long. Germline V CDR1 and CDR2: GTSNPN, SVGIG (reference sequence). This CDR3 reads CAWSLGGMNTGELFF. CDR3 DNA sequence: TGTGCCTGGAGCCTGGGCGGGATGAACACCGGGGAGCTGTTTTTT. Full variable domain (missing parts from reference TRBV30 and TRBJ2-2): SQTIHQWPATLVQPVGSPLSLECTVEGTSNPNLYWYRQAAGRGLQLLFYSVGIGQISSEVPQNLSASRPQDRQFILSSKKLLLSDSGFYLCAWSLGGMNTGELFFGEGSRLTVL.

The CDR3 protein is CASSQRRDTEAFF. CDR3 sequence (DNA): TGTGCCAGCAGCCAACGCCGGGACACTGAAGCTTTCTTT. The chain couples TRBV27 to TRBJ1-1; D gene unclear. The CDR3 runs 13 residues. Between the trimmed V and J ends, which lost 6 bases and 3 bases, there was a span of 11 bases. The germline V gene has CDR1 MNHEY and CDR2 SMNVEV (reference sequence).

V is TRBV6-5 and J is TRBJ1-5; maybe TRBD1 (5 bases). The V end was cut by 8 bases, the J end by 9 bases, with 23 bases between. Germline values: CDR1 MNHEY, CDR2 SVGAGI. The CDR3 is 15 residues long. The chain's CDR3 is CASLAREGYLGPQHF. As DNA, the CDR3 is TGTGCCAGCCTTGCCCGGGAGGGGTATCTGGGGCCCCAGCATTTT.

The V and J genes are TRBV5-1 and TRBJ2-7; 8 nucleotides match TRBD1. Looked up from germline, CDR1 is SGHRS and CDR2 is YFSETQ. The V and J ends lost 3 bases and 5 bases, in that order; junction bases with no gene match: 1. This CDR3 is 12 amino acids long. The CDR3 DNA reads as TGCGCCAGCAGCTCACAGGGGGACGAGCAGTACTTC. This gives the protein CASSSQGDEQYF.

The gene calls are TRBV3-1 (or the pseudogene TRBV3-2) and TRBJ2-7; possible D gene TRBD2, 5 bases. Germline CDR1 reads LGHDT; CDR2 reads YNNKEL (reference sequence). V was trimmed by 5 bases and J by 0 bases, leaving 5 bases between them. The length of the CDR3 is 12 residues. The CDR3 sequence is CASSAGSYEQYF. The CDR3 nucleotides read TGTGCCAGCAGCGCGGGCTCCTACGAGCAGTACTTC.

The chain has TRBV27 and TRBJ2-1; 14 bases line up with TRBD2. J gave up 0 bases and V 5 bases, and 3 bases lay outside the gene matches. Germline CDR1 is MNHEY and CDR2 is SMNVEV (reference sequence). There are 17 residues in the CDR3. CDR3 residues: CASSAGTSGSSYNEQFF. CDR3 coding DNA: TGTGCCAGCAGTGCCGGGACTAGCGGGAGCTCCTACAATGAGCAGTTCTTC.

The chain recombines TRBV7-9 with TRBJ1-5; D is unclear. Germline CDR1 SEHNR, CDR2 FQNEAQ (reference sequence). There are 13 residues in the CDR3. V lost 1 base and J lost 3, with 4 bases in between. The CDR3 reads CASSLEPNQPQHF. In nucleotides, the CDR3 is TGTGCCAGCAGCTTAGAGCCCAATCAGCCCCAGCATTTT.

This clone was detected a few times. The chain links TRBV10-3 to TRBJ2-7; a possible D gene is TRBD2 (5 bases). This CDR3 has 12 amino acids. CDR1 and CDR2 (germline): ENHRY, SYGVKD. Between the trimmed V and J ends, which lost 10 bases and 4 bases, there was a span of 14 bases. CDR3 sequence reads: CATAPGVYEQYF. CDR3 nucleotide sequence: TGTGCCACCGCGCCCGGGGTGTACGAGCAGTACTTC.

The V call is TRBV14, the J call TRBJ1-1; 7 nucleotides line up with TRBD1. V lost 4 bases to trimming and J lost 4 bases; unmatched junction nucleotides: 12. The CDR3 covers 16 residues. Per the germline V gene, CDR1 is SGHDN and CDR2 is FVKESK. CDR3 amino acids: CASSLQKGAIGTEAFF. CDR3 sequence (DNA): TGTGCCAGCAGCCTGCAGAAGGGGGCTATTGGCACTGAAGCTTTCTTT.

This clone appeared a few times. The V gene is TRBV25-1, the J gene TRBJ1-4, with TRBD1 matching 7 bases. This CDR3 has 14 amino acids. V lost 8 bases to trimming and J lost 3 bases; unmatched junction nucleotides: 6. Germline-derived CDR1 and CDR2 are MGHDK and SYGVNS. The CDR3: CASGSGTANEKLFF. Written as DNA, the CDR3 is TGTGCCAGCGGCTCCGGGACAGCTAATGAAAAACTGTTTTTT.

The rearrangement links TRBV6-5 to TRBJ2-2; maybe TRBD1 (6 bases). The CDR3 covers 13 residues. Per germline, CDR1 MNHEY and CDR2 SVGAGI. V lost 8 bases, J lost 7 bases, and 14 bases lay in between. The CDR3: CASGQLSGGELFF. The CDR3 DNA follows: TGTGCCAGCGGACAGCTTTCGGGCGGGGAGCTGTTTTTT.

V is TRBV12-5 and J is TRBJ1-3, with a tentative D call TRBD1 (5 bases). The CDR3 has 14 amino acids. With 3 bases removed from V and 3 bases from J, the gap between germline ends came to 9 bases. Germline loops: CDR1 LGHNT, CDR2 FRNRAP. The CDR3 loop is CASGLTGGGNTIYF. The CDR3 nucleotides are TGTGCTAGTGGTTTAACAGGCGGTGGAAACACCATATATTTT.

The chain has TRBV3-1 (or the pseudogene TRBV3-2) and TRBJ2-5; TRBD2 is a possible D gene (6 bases). The CDR3 sequence is 14 residues long. Germline loops: CDR1 LGHDT, CDR2 YNNKEL (reference sequence). Trimming removed 1 base at V and 9 bases at J, with 15 bases between. CDR3 nucleotides: TGTGCCAGCAGCCAAGGGACCCAGCCGGGGGCCCAGTACTTC. Its protein product is CASSQGTQPGAQYF.

The V call is TRBV9, the J call TRBJ2-2; 10 bases fit TRBD2. The length of the CDR3 is 16 residues. The V gene's germline CDR1 is SGDLS and CDR2 YYNGEE. V was pared by 2 bases and J by 6 bases, with 7 bases of the junction left unmatched. DNA of the CDR3: TGTGCCAGCAGCGTTCCTAGCGGGAGAACGCCCGGGGAGCTGTTTTTT. Residues: CASSVPSGRTPGELFF.

The chain is built from TRBV28 and TRBJ2-7; D remains ambiguous. CDR3 length: 11 amino acids. Between the trimmed V and J ends, which lost 8 bases and 7 bases, there was a span of 12 bases. Germline loops: CDR1 MDHEN, CDR2 SYDVKM. CDR3 protein: CASQKWREQYF. The CDR3 bases are TGTGCCAGCCAGAAATGGCGGGAGCAGTACTTC.

The genes are TRBV19 and TRBJ1-1; 7 nucleotides match TRBD1. Germline V gene sequence: CDR1 LNHDA, CDR2 SQIVND (reference sequence). V lost 0 bases to trimming and J lost 2 bases; unmatched junction nucleotides: 3. This CDR3 is 15 amino acids long. The CDR3 DNA sequence: TGTGCCAGTAGTATAGACGGACAGGCCAACACTGAAGCTTTCTTT. Translating gives CASSIDGQANTEAFF.

Note on this clone: One end of the junction fails to match germline, which may point to a read error. The chain combines TRBV7-7 with TRBJ1-5; 8 nucleotides agree with TRBD1. Germline assignment: CDR1 SSHAT and CDR2 FNYEAQ (reference sequence). This CDR3 contains 13 residues. Here the CDR3 DNA reads TGTGCTAGCAGCTTGGACAGGGACCAGCCCCAGCATTTT. This sequence encodes CASSLDRDQPQHF.

The genes are TRBV5-1 and TRBJ2-3; D is unclear. CDR1 is SGHRS, CDR2 YFSETQ, per germline. V was trimmed by 0 bases and J by 6 bases, leaving 5 bases between them. The CDR3 has 12 amino acids. The CDR3 here is CASSLALDTQYF. The CDR3 DNA follows: TGCGCCAGCAGCTTGGCTTTGGATACGCAGTATTTT.

V usage is TRBV5-8 and J usage is TRBJ2-1; D gene ambiguous. V was clipped by 7 bases and J by 0 bases, with 8 bases between them. CDR1 and CDR2 from the germline V gene are SGHTS and YDEGEE. CDR3 length: 13 residues. The DNA for the CDR3 is TGTGCCAGCCCTACCCGCTCCTACAATGAGCAGTTCTTC. Its translation: CASPTRSYNEQFF.

This sequence joins TRBV30 and TRBJ2-1; TRBD1 matches at 7 bases. The CDR3 runs 14 residues. V lost 2 bases and J lost 9; bases outside the gene matches: 10. The germline V gene has CDR1 GTSNPN and CDR2 SVGIG (reference sequence). The CDR3 sequence: CAWSLRQGLSEQFF. The CDR3, as DNA: TGTGCCTGGAGTCTCAGACAGGGATTGTCTGAGCAGTTCTTC. Variable domain in full (rest from reference TRBV30 and TRBJ2-1): SQTIHQWPATLVQPVGSPLSLECTVEGTSNPNLYWYRQAAGRGLQLLFYSVGIGQISSEVPQNLSASRPQDRQFILSSKKLLLSDSGFYLCAWSLRQGLSEQFFGPGTRLTVL.

The V gene is TRBV12-3 or TRBV12-4, the J gene TRBJ1-4; D may be TRBD1 (5 bases). The V gene lost 3 bases and the J gene lost 8 bases, with 7 bases spanning the gap. This CDR3 comprises 12 residues. The CDR3 region has the DNA TGTGCCAGCAGTTTTCCAGGGGAAAAACTGTTTTTT. Translated, it gives CASSFPGEKLFF.

This chain uses TRBV11-3 with TRBJ2-5, with D possibly TRBD2 on 6 matching bases. Germline V gene data show CDR1 as SGHNT and CDR2 as YENEEA. V dropped 4 bases and J dropped 5 bases, with 11 bases sitting between them. The length of the CDR3 is 13 residues. The CDR3 region has the DNA TGTGCCAGCAGCTCGGGAGTTGGGGAGACCCAGTACTTC. Protein product: CASSSGVGETQYF. Supplemented by reference TRBV11-3 and TRBJ2-5, the full variable domain reads EAGVVQSPRYKIIEKKQPVAFWCNPISGHNTLYWYLQNLGQGPELLIRYENEEAVDDSQLPKDRFSAERLKGVDSTLKIQPAELGDSAVYLCASSSGVGETQYFGPGTRLLVL.

J is TRBJ1-1 and V is TRBV19, with a tentative D call TRBD1 (5 bases). The CDR3 loop spans 13 amino acids. Germline CDR1 LNHDA, CDR2 SQIVND (reference sequence). Trimming took 2 bases from V and 5 from J, leaving 9 bases between them. The CDR3 DNA is TGTGCCAGTAGTATAACAGGTCGGACTGAAGCTTTCTTT. It yields the protein CASSITGRTEAFF.